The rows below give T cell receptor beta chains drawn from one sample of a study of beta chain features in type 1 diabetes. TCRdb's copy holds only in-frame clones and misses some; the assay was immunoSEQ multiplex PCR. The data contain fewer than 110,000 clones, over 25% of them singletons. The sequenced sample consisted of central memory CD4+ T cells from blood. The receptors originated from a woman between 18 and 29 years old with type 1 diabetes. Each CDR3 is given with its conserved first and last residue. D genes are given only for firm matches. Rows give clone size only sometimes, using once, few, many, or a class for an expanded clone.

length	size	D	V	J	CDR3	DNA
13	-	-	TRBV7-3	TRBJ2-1	CASSSVGSGEQFF	TGTGCCAGCAGTAGTGTTGGTTCAGGTGAGCAGTTCTTC
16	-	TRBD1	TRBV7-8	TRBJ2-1	CASSLVGQGSPNEQFF	TGTGCCAGCAGCTTAGTAGGACAGGGGTCCCCCAATGAGCAGTTCTTC
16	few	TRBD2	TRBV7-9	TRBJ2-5	CASSLRSGSGAETQYF	TGTGCCAGCAGCTTACGTAGCGGGAGCGGGGCTGAGACCCAGTACTTC
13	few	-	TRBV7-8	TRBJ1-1	CASSLDSNTEAFF	TGTGCCAGCAGCTTAGATTCAAACACTGAAGCTTTCTTT
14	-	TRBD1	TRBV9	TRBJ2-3	CASSDRGDTDTQYF	TGTGCCAGCAGCGACAGGGGGGACACAGATACGCAGTATTTT
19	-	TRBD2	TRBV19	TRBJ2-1	CASNPRGVAGGSSYNEQFF	TGTGCCAGTAATCCCAGGGGGGTAGCGGGAGGGAGCTCCTACAATGAGCAGTTCTTC
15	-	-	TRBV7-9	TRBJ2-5	CASSLGAGNLETQYF	TGTGCCAGCAGCTTAGGGGCAGGGAATCTGGAGACCCAGTACTTC
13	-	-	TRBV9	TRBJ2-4	CASSVPAKNIQYF	TGTGCCAGCAGCGTACCGGCCAAAAACATTCAGTACTTC
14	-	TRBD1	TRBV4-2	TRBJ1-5	CASSRGQGSQPQHF	TGTGCCAGCAGCCGAGGACAGGGTTCTCAGCCCCAGCATTTT
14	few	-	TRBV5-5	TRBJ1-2	CASSLEVRGSGYTF	TGTGCCAGCAGCTTGGAAGTCAGGGGTAGCGGCTACACCTTC
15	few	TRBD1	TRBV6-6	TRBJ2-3	CASSQGTGGTDTQYF	TGTGCCAGCAGCCAAGGGACAGGGGGCACAGATACGCAGTATTTT
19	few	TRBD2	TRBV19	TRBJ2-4	CASSIDVGLAGAGGNIQYF	TGTGCCAGTAGTATAGACGTGGGACTAGCGGGAGCTGGGGGGAACATTCAGTACTTC
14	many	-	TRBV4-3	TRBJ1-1	CASSQEQGGTEAFF	TGCGCCAGCAGCCAAGAACAGGGAGGGACTGAAGCTTTCTTT
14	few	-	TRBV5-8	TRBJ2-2	CASSLTHNTGELFF	TGTGCCAGCAGCTTAACTCACAACACCGGGGAGCTGTTTTTT
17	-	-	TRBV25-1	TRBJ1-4	CASSALEGLYSSEKLFF	TGTGCCAGCAGTGCTCTGGAGGGACTCTACTCAAGTGAAAAACTGTTTTTT
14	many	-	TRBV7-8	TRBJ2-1	CASSESRTTNEQFF	TGTGCCAGCAGCGAGAGCCGGACTACAAATGAGCAGTTCTTC
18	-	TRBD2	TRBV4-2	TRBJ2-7	CASSQDPLRTSGSYEQYF	TGTGCCAGCAGCCAAGATCCTCTTAGGACTAGCGGTTCCTACGAGCAGTACTTC
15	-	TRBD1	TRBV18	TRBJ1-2	CASSYSQGATYGYTF	TGTGCCAGCTCATATAGCCAGGGGGCGACCTATGGCTACACCTTC